This T cell receptor beta chain was recovered during a study of cytomegalovirus exposure and HLA in healthy donors. Study results and limitations: As immune exposure information, only CMV serostatus was available.

On this clone itself: Antigen: not known.

V trimming: 8 bases; J trimming: 4 bases; junction bases outside the gene matches: 9. The CDR3 consists of 14 residues. Germline values: CDR1 LNHDA, CDR2 SQIVND (reference sequence). Use of 60 Vbeta and 13 Jbeta primers characterized the PCR. Generated by immunoSEQ multiplex PCR, the TCRdb table keeps only in-frame clones and is missing some. The data hold 150,000 to 200,000 clones, with 70% to 90% observed a single time. The sample was PBMCs. The J gene is TRBJ1-1, the V gene TRBV19, with TRBD1 matching over 8 bases. This sequence was found in a woman aged 18 to 35 in good health and CMV-seronegative. CDR3 in DNA: TGTGCCAGTCGAAGTCAGGGGGCGGGCACTGAAGCTTTCTTT. Translation: CASRSQGAGTEAFF.